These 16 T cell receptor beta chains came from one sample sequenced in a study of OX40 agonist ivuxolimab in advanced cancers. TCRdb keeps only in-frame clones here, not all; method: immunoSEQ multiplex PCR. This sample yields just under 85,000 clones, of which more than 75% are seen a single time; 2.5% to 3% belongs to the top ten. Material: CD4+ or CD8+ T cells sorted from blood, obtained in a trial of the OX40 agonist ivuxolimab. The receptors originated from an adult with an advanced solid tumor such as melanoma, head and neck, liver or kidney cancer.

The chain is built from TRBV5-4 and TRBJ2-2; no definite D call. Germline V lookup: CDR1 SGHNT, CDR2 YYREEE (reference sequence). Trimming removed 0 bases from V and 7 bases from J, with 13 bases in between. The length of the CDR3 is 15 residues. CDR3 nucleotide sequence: TGTGCCAGCAGCTTGGAGTCCCCACCGAGCGGGGAGCTGTTTTTT. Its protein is CASSLESPPSGELFF.

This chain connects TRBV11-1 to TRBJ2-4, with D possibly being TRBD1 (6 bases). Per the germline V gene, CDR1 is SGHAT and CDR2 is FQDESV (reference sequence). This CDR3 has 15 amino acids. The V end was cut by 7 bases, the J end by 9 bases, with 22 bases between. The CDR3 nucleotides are TGTGCCAGCACCCCCGCAGGGGTCCCCTTGTCCATTCAGTACTTC. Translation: CASTPAGVPLSIQYF.

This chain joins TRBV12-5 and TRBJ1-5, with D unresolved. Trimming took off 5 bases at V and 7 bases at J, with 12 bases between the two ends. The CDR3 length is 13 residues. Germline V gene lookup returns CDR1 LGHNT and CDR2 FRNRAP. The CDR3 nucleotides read TGTGCTAGTGGTCCGGACGAAATCCAGCCCCAGCATTTT. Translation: CASGPDEIQPQHF.

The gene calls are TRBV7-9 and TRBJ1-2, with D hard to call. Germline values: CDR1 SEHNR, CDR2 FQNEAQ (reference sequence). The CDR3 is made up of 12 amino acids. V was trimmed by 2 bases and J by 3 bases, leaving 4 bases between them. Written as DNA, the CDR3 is TGTGCCAGCAGCTTAAATTACTATGGCTACACCTTC. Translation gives CASSLNYYGYTF. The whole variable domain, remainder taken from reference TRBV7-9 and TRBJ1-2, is DTGVSQNPRHKITKRGQNVTFRCDPISEHNRLYWYRQTLGQGPEFLTYFQNEAQLEKSRLLSDRFSAERPKGSFSTLEIQRTEQGDSAMYLCASSLNYYGYTFGSGTRLTVV.

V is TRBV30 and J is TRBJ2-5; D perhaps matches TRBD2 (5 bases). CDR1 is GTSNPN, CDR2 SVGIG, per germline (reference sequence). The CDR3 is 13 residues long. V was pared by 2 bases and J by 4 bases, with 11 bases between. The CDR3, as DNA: TGTGCCTGGAGTCTACTAGTTCGAGAGACCCAGTACTTC. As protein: CAWSLLVRETQYF.

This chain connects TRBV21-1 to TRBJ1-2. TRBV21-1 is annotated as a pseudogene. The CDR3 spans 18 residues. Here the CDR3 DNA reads TGTGCCAGCAGTAAAGGGGAGGCCAGGTCCCACTTCCCTTATGGCTACACCTTC. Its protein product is CASSKGEARSHFPYGYTF.

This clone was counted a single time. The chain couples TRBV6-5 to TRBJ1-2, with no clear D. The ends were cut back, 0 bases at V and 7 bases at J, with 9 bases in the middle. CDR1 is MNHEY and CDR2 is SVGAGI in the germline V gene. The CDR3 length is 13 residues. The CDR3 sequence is CASSYSGFFGYTF. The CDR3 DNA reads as TGTGCCAGCAGTTACTCGGGTTTTTTTGGCTACACCTTC.

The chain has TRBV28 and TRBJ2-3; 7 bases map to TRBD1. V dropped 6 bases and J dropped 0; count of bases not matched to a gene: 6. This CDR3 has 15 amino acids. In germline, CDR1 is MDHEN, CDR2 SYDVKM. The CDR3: CASRKGQRSTDTQYF. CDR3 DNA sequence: TGTGCCAGCAGGAAGGGACAGCGAAGCACAGATACGCAGTATTTT.

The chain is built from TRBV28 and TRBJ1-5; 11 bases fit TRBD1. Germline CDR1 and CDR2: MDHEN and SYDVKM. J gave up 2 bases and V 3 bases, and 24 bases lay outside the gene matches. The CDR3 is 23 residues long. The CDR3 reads CASSFLRTGGTRASSYGNQPQHF. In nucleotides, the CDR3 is TGTGCCAGCAGTTTTCTCCGGACAGGGGGCACGCGGGCATCTTCATATGGCAATCAGCCCCAGCATTTT. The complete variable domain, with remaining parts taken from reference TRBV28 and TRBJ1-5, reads DVKVTQSSRYLVKRTGEKVFLECVQDMDHENMFWYRQDPGLGLRLIYFSYDVKMKEKGDIPEGYSVSREKKERFSLILESASTNQTSMYLCASSFLRTGGTRASSYGNQPQHFGDGTRLSIL.

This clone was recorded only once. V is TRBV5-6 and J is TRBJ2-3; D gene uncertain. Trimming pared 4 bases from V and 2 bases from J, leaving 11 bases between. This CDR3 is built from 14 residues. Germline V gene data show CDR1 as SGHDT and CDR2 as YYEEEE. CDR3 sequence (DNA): TGTGCCAGCAGCCCCGTCGCTTTCACAGATACGCAGTATTTT. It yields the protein CASSPVAFTDTQYF.

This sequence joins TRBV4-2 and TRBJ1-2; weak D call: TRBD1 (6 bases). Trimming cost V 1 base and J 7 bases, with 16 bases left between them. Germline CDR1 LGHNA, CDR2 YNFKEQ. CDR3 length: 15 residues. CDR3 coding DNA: TGTGCCAGCAGCCAAGTCAGTCAGGGGAATAGTGGCTACACCTTC. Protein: CASSQVSQGNSGYTF.

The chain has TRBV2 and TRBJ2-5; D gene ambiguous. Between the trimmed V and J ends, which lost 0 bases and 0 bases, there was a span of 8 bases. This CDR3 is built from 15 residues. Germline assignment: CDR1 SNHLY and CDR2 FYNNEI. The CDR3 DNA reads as TGTGCCAGCAGTGAAGCGTACACGTACCAAGAGACCCAGTACTTC. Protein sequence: CASSEAYTYQETQYF.

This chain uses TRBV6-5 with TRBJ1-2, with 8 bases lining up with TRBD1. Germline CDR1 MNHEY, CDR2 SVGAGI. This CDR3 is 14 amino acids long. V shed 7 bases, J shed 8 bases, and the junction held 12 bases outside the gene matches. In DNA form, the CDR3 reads TGTGCCAGCACCTTCAGGACAGGGTTGGGCGGCTACACCTTC. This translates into CASTFRTGLGGYTF.

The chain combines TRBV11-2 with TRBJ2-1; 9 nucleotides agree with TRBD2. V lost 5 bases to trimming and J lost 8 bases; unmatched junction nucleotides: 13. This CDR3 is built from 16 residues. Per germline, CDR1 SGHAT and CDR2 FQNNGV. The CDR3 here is CASSLMGRGGQDEQFF. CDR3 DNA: TGTGCCAGCAGCCTAATGGGGCGGGGGGGCCAGGATGAGCAGTTCTTC.

The CDR3 DNA follows: TGTGCCAGCAGTGAAGAAGGACAGGACAATGAGCAGTTCTTC. The encoded protein is CASSEEGQDNEQFF. The genes are TRBV2 and TRBJ2-1; the match to TRBD1 covers 7 bases. The germline gives CDR1 SNHLY, CDR2 FYNNEI. The CDR3 runs to 14 residues. Unmatched junction bases numbered 2, after V lost 1 base and J lost 5 bases.

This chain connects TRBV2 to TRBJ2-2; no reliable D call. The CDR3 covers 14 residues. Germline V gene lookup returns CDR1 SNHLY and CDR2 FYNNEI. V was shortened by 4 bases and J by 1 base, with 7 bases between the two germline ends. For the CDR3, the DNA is TGTGCCAGCAGTGTGGGTCTGAACACCGGGGAGCTGTTTTTT. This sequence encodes CASSVGLNTGELFF.